Below, 13 T cell receptor beta chains from the same sample are listed, as sequenced in a study of blood T cell repertoires in COVID-19. Assay used: immunoSEQ multiplex PCR; TCRdb lists only in-frame clones, some missing. The sample has roughly 120,000 clones, 70% to 90% seen once. What was sequenced was peripheral blood. These receptors all stem from a woman aged 60-70 years with acute or convalescent COVID-19.

The sample holds a few counts of this clone. The chain links TRBV30 to TRBJ1-3; D perhaps matches TRBD1 (5 bases). V was cut by 4 bases and J by 2 bases, with 18 bases left in between. Germline CDR1 is GTSNPN and CDR2 is SVGIG (reference sequence). The CDR3 runs 16 residues. The CDR3 DNA reads as TGTGCCTGGAATCTCCTTGAGGCAGGGACTGGAAACACCATATATTTT. It codes for CAWNLLEAGTGNTIYF.

The rearrangement links TRBV7-2 to TRBJ1-1, with a weak D call TRBD1 (6 bases). Per the germline V gene, CDR1 is SGHTA and CDR2 is FQGNSA. CDR3 length equals 13 residues. V gave up 2 bases and J gave up 10 bases, with 14 bases separating them. The CDR3 is CASSLLKGGSAFF. The CDR3 coding sequence is TGTGCCAGCAGCTTACTTAAGGGGGGGTCAGCTTTCTTT.

The rearrangement links TRBV9 to TRBJ2-7; TRBD2 agrees at 7 bases. This CDR3 is 14 amino acids long. Germline-derived CDR1 and CDR2 are SGDLS and YYNGEE. With 4 bases clipped from V and 1 base from J, the junction kept 5 bases outside the gene matches. The CDR3 nucleotides are TGTGCCAGCAGCTCCCGCGGGGGTTCCTACGAGCAGTACTTC. This codes for CASSSRGGSYEQYF.

The CDR3 sequence is CSVVGARYGYTF. Written as DNA, the CDR3 is TGCAGCGTTGTGGGGGCCCGCTATGGCTACACCTTC. The chain couples TRBV29-1 to TRBJ1-2; perhaps TRBD1 as D (6 bases). V lost 4 bases and J 4 bases, leaving 10 bases between the germline ends. Germline V gene lookup returns CDR1 SQVTM and CDR2 ANQGSEA. This CDR3 is built from 12 residues.

This clone was observed a handful of times. The genes are TRBV7-8 and TRBJ2-3; D uncertain. Trimming cost V 1 base and J 2 bases, with 7 bases left between them. Germline CDR1 SGHVS, CDR2 FQNEAQ. This CDR3 is 14 amino acids long. The CDR3 reads CASSLDEITDTQYF. The CDR3 DNA is TGTGCCAGCAGCTTAGATGAGATCACAGATACGCAGTATTTT.

V gene TRBV11-1 combines with J gene TRBJ2-2, with 8 bases identical to TRBD1. CDR3 length: 13 residues. The V gene end was trimmed by 8 bases and the J gene end by 6 bases; junction bases not matched to a gene: 5. CDR1 and CDR2 (germline): SGHAT, FQDESV (reference sequence). The CDR3 region has the DNA TGTGCCAGCCGACAGACAGGGGCCGGGGAGCTGTTTTTT. This encodes CASRQTGAGELFF.

This clone is a singleton in its sample. The genes are TRBV28 and TRBJ1-1; 7 bases are shared with TRBD1. Germline V gives CDR1 MDHEN, CDR2 SYDVKM. This CDR3 region has 15 residues. V lost 6 bases and J lost 1; bases outside the gene matches: 8. The CDR3, as DNA: TGTGCCAGCAGCCCCTCGACAGGGAGGAACACTGAAGCTTTCTTT. Translation gives CASSPSTGRNTEAFF.

This clone showed up just a few times. This sequence joins TRBV11-1 and TRBJ2-1, with TRBD2 as a possible D gene (6 bases). The CDR3 is 13 residues long. Trimming shortened V by 1 base and J by 8 bases, and 9 bases separated the two germline ends. Per the germline V gene, CDR1 is SGHAT and CDR2 is FQDESV (reference sequence). CDR3 sequence reads: CASSLGASDEQFF. The DNA of the CDR3 is TGTGCCAGCAGCTTAGGGGCTAGCGATGAGCAGTTCTTC.

This clone came up once. CDR3 nucleotide sequence: TGCGCCAGCAGCGTCGGGGGGGCAAAAGAGACCCAGTACTTC. Encoded protein: CASSVGGAKETQYF. V gene TRBV5-1 combines with J gene TRBJ2-5; 8 nucleotides agree with TRBD2. This CDR3 is built from 14 residues. Germline lookup yields CDR1 SGHRS and CDR2 YFSETQ. Trimming took 4 bases from V and 3 from J; bases not matched to a gene: 5.

The chain has TRBV11-2 and TRBJ2-1; 7 bases map to TRBD2. CDR1 SGHAT and CDR2 FQNNGV come from the germline V gene. This CDR3 is built from 14 residues. V gave up 1 base and J gave up 7 bases; unmatched junction bases: 4. CDR3 coding DNA: TGTGCCAGCAGCTTAGGAGCGGGGAGGAATGAGCAGTTCTTC. Translating gives CASSLGAGRNEQFF.

The J gene is TRBJ1-1, the V gene TRBV27; no firm D call. This CDR3 region has 15 residues. Trimming removed 3 bases from V and 1 base from J, with 12 bases in between. Germline V gene sequence: CDR1 MNHEY, CDR2 SMNVEV (reference sequence). DNA of the CDR3: TGTGCCAGCAGTTTCCAACCGACAACGAACACTGAAGCTTTCTTT. This gives the protein CASSFQPTTNTEAFF.

This chain links TRBV18 with TRBJ1-3; D remains ambiguous. The CDR3 length is 14 residues. Germline V lookup: CDR1 KGHSH, CDR2 LQKENI. Trimming removed 3 bases from V and 7 bases from J, with 13 bases in between. CDR3 sequence reads: CASSPPGTRNTIYF. The DNA of the CDR3 is TGTGCCAGCTCACCCCCGGGCACTAGGAACACCATATATTTT.

A single count supports this clone. This chain joins TRBV12-3 or TRBV12-4 and TRBJ2-7; possible D gene TRBD1, 5 bases. Trimming shortened V by 4 bases and J by 5 bases, and 12 bases separated the two germline ends. The CDR3 runs to 13 residues. CDR3 amino acids: CASSSTAGNEQYF. The DNA of the CDR3 is TGTGCCAGCAGTTCGACCGCAGGGAACGAGCAGTACTTC.